This T cell receptor (beta chain) was retrieved from a study of PD-1 blockade in classical Hodgkin lymphoma (dated by TCRdb to the early 2020s). Background on the whole study: Nivolumab dosing was 3 mg/kg intravenously every 2 weeks, continuing until either disease progression or unacceptable toxicity. The study used CyTOF and TCR beta sequencing to define a peripheral blood immune signature of response to PD-1 blockade in classical Hodgkin lymphoma.

This clone showed up just once. There is no known antigen for this receptor. Base qualities are not provided; no much larger clone lies one nucleotide away. Genomic DNA was extracted with the Qiagen DNeasy kit from unsorted PBMCs and from negatively selected CD4+ and CD8+ fractions. Using primers that anneal to V and J segments, immunoSEQ multiplex PCR amplified the TCR beta CDR3 regions. Amplification bias was minimized using a synthetic immune receptor repertoire, and residual bias was removed computationally after sequencing. The authors processed their data as follows. Custom Python scripts were used to quantify repertoire diversity as the Shannon entropy index. Unsorted, CD4+ and CD8+ repertoires were analyzed separately, except for combined analyses in which CD4+ and CD8+ sequences were merged in silico. Clonal expansion was defined as at least a 2-fold frequency increase after treatment relative to C1D1, with a pseudocount of 0.5 for undetected baseline clones. Singleton clones were defined as clones with 0 or 1 copy at C1D1, and non-singleton clones were defined as clones with 2 or more copies. Clones expanded in unsorted samples were assigned a CD4+, CD8+ or unknown annotation through matching of protein sequences in sorted samples from the same patient. Wilcoxon tests on paired samples were used to test changes in diversity from C1D1 to C4D1. Here the immuneACCESS table is served through TCRdb, limited to in-frame sequences with V and J called. Missing clones are a known gap in these copies; in checked studies unresolved V genes cover under half, and the rest lacks a known reason. From that table come the V and J calls and clone size; the DNA was used to work out D and trimming. The sample records around 21,000 clones, over 65% of which are singletons. More than 5.5% of the sample belongs to the ten largest clones.

What the time point label conveys for this sample: cycle 4 day 1 (C4D1), after about 6 weeks of nivolumab. All trial patients had relapsed after autologous stem cell transplantation, with cohorts A, B and C differing in prior brentuximab vedotin exposure. A Miltenyi CD8+ T cell isolation kit was used for magnetic negative selection to purify CD8+ T cells from thawed PBMCs. The trial cohort was composed of under 70 patients with relapsed/refractory classical Hodgkin lymphoma, for whom complete response, partial response or progressive disease was recorded as best overall response. Trial patients were treated with single-agent nivolumab in the multi-cohort phase II CheckMate 205 trial. An independent review committee assessed best overall response using the 2007 International Working Group response criteria. Trial PBMCs were collected immediately before nivolumab initiation (C1D1) and during therapy at cycle 2 day 1 and cycle 4 day 1. Peripheral blood was collected in 8 mL Vacutainer Cell Preparation Tubes, from which PBMCs were isolated by centrifugation and then cryopreserved. Purified CD4+ and CD8+ fractions were prepared only for cases in which an additional PBMC sample was available. Magnetically labelled cells were depleted on LS columns in a quadroMACS separator, and the flow-through was collected as the purified fraction.

Broader findings and caveats from the paper: The study was restricted to a single clinical trial cohort, and the causes of repertoire differences, possibly disease activity or prior therapy, were left undefined. Lower diversity was observed in patients in whom nivolumab was started less than 1 year after ASCT, and these patients were excluded from later analyses so that confounding by immune reconstitution would be avoided. CD4+ but not CD8+ TCR diversity rose significantly by C4D1 (p=0.0027 vs p=0.16), most apparent in complete responders (p=0.02). Baseline TCR diversity was reported as lower in newly diagnosed patients than in healthy donors, and lower still in relapsed/refractory patients. Among trial patients, those achieving complete response had baseline diversity similar to that of newly diagnosed patients, while diversity was significantly lower in partial responders and progressors.

Reading from cysteine to phenylalanine, the CDR3 counts 14 amino acids. Only the CDR3 DNA is retained, 42 bases long and in frame from the first base. CDR1 and CDR2, per the germline V gene, are SGHDT and YYEEEE. The germline ends are 11 bases apart after V is trimmed by 0 bases and J by 5 bases. The rearrangement joined TRBV5-6 to TRBJ1-1, and TRBD1 may be the D gene, going by 5 matching bases. The sample here was CD8+ T cells from blood, taken before the fourth cycle of nivolumab. The TCR comes from a human donor with classical Hodgkin lymphoma. The CDR3 region reads CASSLGGRVTEAFF. The DNA sequence is given as TGTGCCAGCAGCTTGGGGGGCAGGGTGACTGAAGCTTTCTTT.